The clone carrying this T cell receptor (beta chain) was seen only a few times. Its matching antigen is unknown. The data stem from a study of CD8 T cells in ankylosing spondylitis. Preparation of TCR beta libraries was done by quantitative 5'-RACE with molecular barcodes. TCRdb redid the calling of the 5' RACE reads with MiXCR, one entry per CDR3 protein. The table includes more than 200,000 distinct CDR3 sequences, roughly a quarter detected once. Whole-study findings and limits: Clones tied to disease were said to be significantly enriched in matched ankylosing spondylitis synovial fluid. Certain motif variants had earlier been reported in reactive arthritis synovial fluid and blood. Fewer than 10 highly homologous variants formed a TCR beta motif that appeared characteristic of ankylosing spondylitis blood.

The sample comprised blood, either unsorted or a sorted T cell fraction (not recorded which). The clonotype originates from a male donor with ankylosing spondylitis or in good health (not recorded which).

The CDR3 reads CSASGTRGNTEAFF. As DNA, the CDR3 is TGCAGTGCTAGTGGTACCAGGGGAAACACTGAAGCTTTCTTT. V gene TRBV20-1 combines with J gene TRBJ1-1; perhaps TRBD1 as D (6 bases). The germline V gene encodes CDR1 DFQATT and CDR2 SNEGSKA (reference sequence). The CDR3 loop spans 14 amino acids. Trimming removed 3 bases from V and 2 bases from J, with 13 bases in between.